The T cell receptor (beta chain) under discussion was sequenced for a study of cytomegalovirus exposure and HLA in healthy donors. Whole-study results and caveats: Under in vitro conditions, a few CMV-associated chains were confirmed as specific for CMV antigens. Cytomegalovirus-associated status was assigned to about 150 TCR beta chains. There were some public TCRs occurring in many donors, but most TCR sequences were rare.

In germline, CDR1 is SGDLS, CDR2 YYNGEE. The CDR3 has 12 residues. V was trimmed by 6 bases and J by 5 bases, leaving 8 bases between them. It was the approximately 120-subject validation cohort, separate from the 666-subject first cohort, to which the donors belonged. About this clone: No antigen is known for it.

Profiled with immunoSEQ multiplex PCR; TCRdb holds only in-frame clones, not every one. The table has about 190,000 clones, around 84% seen once; the top ten hold less than 8.5%. This clonotype was obtained from a man between 18 and 29 years old in good health and CMV-seropositive. The chain is built from TRBV9 and TRBJ2-2; unclear D gene. Sequences were obtained from PBMCs. CDR3 sequence: CASIQLTGELFF. For the CDR3, the DNA is TGTGCCAGCATCCAACTAACCGGGGAGCTGTTTTTT.